The 31 T cell receptor beta chains below were found in one sample sequenced in a study of blood T cell repertoires in COVID-19 (dated by TCRdb to 2018 to 2020). Preparation of the library involved the immunoSEQ multiplex PCR assay. The source is immuneACCESS, and TCRdb retained only in-frame sequences with V and J called. Part of the clones is not carried over; for the studies checked, unresolved V genes explain less than half of this, and the remainder is unexplained. The sample table lists approximately 140,000 clones, around 86% of them with a count of one. The ten most abundant clones make up roughly 1.6% of the sample. The source material was peripheral blood. Receptors originate from a human donor in a cohort sampled during active COVID-19.

The chain uses TRBV5-1 and TRBJ2-7, with TRBD1 identical over 9 bases. The length of the CDR3 is 14 residues. Losses at the gene ends were 4 bases for V and 7 bases for J; bases not matched to a gene: 9. The germline V gene encodes CDR1 SGHRS and CDR2 YFSETQ. CDR3 residues: CASSIRDRVLEQYF. The CDR3 DNA follows: TGCGCCAGCAGCATCCGGGACAGGGTCTTGGAGCAGTACTTC.

This clone was seen a handful of times. The V and J genes are TRBV21-1 and TRBJ2-7; whether TRBD1, the table's D call, matches the DNA was not checked. TRBV21-1 is described as a pseudogene. The CDR3 sequence is 15 residues long. The CDR3 DNA reads TGTGCCAGCAGTCACAGAACATCAGAATCCTACGAGCAGTACTTC. Translation: CASSHRTSESYEQYF.

CDR3 region: CATTDRVGTEAFF. The CDR3 region has the DNA TGTGCCACCACCGACAGGGTAGGTACTGAAGCTTTCTTT. The gene calls are TRBV15 and TRBJ1-1; TRBD1 matches at 7 bases. V was clipped by 7 bases and J by 5 bases; unmatched bases: 7. Germline-derived CDR1 and CDR2 are LNHNV and YYDKDF (reference sequence). This CDR3 region has 13 residues.

The genes are TRBV27 and TRBJ1-5, with TRBD1 matching 8 bases. Germline V gives CDR1 MNHEY, CDR2 SMNVEV (reference sequence). V lost 7 bases and J lost 4; bases outside the gene matches: 12. The CDR3 spans 16 residues. CDR3 residues: CASTAQETGENQPQHF. Written as DNA, the CDR3 is TGTGCCAGCACCGCGCAAGAGACAGGGGAGAATCAGCCCCAGCATTTT.

The V call is TRBV18, the J call TRBJ1-6, with D possibly TRBD1 on 6 matching bases. Trimming took off 2 bases at V and 10 bases at J, with 12 bases between the two ends. CDR3 size: 14 residues. Germline lookup yields CDR1 KGHSH and CDR2 LQKENI. The CDR3 nucleotides are TGTGCCAGCTCACCAGAACAGGGTGTATCACCCCTCCACTTT. Protein sequence: CASSPEQGVSPLHF.

This clone was seen a single time. This chain uses TRBV5-1 with TRBJ1-2; TRBD1 matches at 7 bases. CDR3 length equals 14 residues. Per germline, CDR1 SGHRS and CDR2 YFSETQ. The J segment lost 6 bases and the V segment lost 0 bases, leaving 5 bases of the junction unmatched. The CDR3 DNA follows: TGCGCCAGCAGCTTGGGACAGGGAATAAATGGCTACACCTTC. It codes for CASSLGQGINGYTF.

J is TRBJ1-3 and V is TRBV27; D possibly corresponds to TRBD1 (6 bases). The V end lost 4 bases, the J end lost 0 bases, and 13 bases lay between the germline ends. CDR1 is MNHEY, CDR2 SMNVEV, per germline (reference sequence). This CDR3 is 16 amino acids long. The CDR3 DNA sequence: TGTGCCAGCAGTTCCGCCGGGACAAGCTCTGGAAACACCATATATTTT. Translated: CASSSAGTSSGNTIYF.

V usage is TRBV9 and J usage is TRBJ1-1; D unresolved. The V end lost 0 bases, the J end lost 6 bases, and 15 bases lay between the germline ends. Germline CDR1 reads SGDLS; CDR2 reads YYNGEE. The CDR3 is 15 residues long. In DNA form, the CDR3 reads TGTGCCAGCAGCGTAGATTTTTCCACGAGGGCTGAAGCTTTCTTT. Residues: CASSVDFSTRAEAFF.

V is TRBV28 and J is TRBJ2-1; D may be TRBD2 (5 bases). The CDR3 length is 10 residues. Looked up from germline, CDR1 is MDHEN and CDR2 is SYDVKM. Trimming took off 9 bases at V and 8 bases at J, with 8 bases between the two ends. The CDR3 region has the DNA TGTGCCAGTGGGAGCCATGAGCAGTTCTTC. Its translation: CASGSHEQFF. The full variable domain, completed using reference TRBV28 and TRBJ2-1, is DVKVTQSSRYLVKRTGEKVFLECVQDMDHENMFWYRQDPGLGLRLIYFSYDVKMKEKGDIPEGYSVSREKKERFSLILESASTNQTSMYLCASGSHEQFFGPGTRLTVL.

The V call is TRBV5-1, the J call TRBJ2-1; TRBD2 agrees at 8 bases. CDR3 length: 15 residues. J lost 5 bases, V lost 4 bases, and 8 bases had no gene match. Germline-derived CDR1 and CDR2 are SGHRS and YFSETQ. CDR3 DNA sequence: TGCGCCAGCAGCCAAAGCGGGAGTTCTCACAATGAGCAGTTCTTC. This sequence encodes CASSQSGSSHNEQFF.

The gene calls are TRBV25-1 and TRBJ2-1; 8 positions match TRBD1. V lost 6 bases and J lost 5; bases outside the gene matches: 9. This CDR3 comprises 15 residues. Per the germline V gene, CDR1 is MGHDK and CDR2 is SYGVNS. CDR3 in amino acids: CASSEAGGADNEQFF. The CDR3 DNA sequence: TGTGCCAGCAGCGAAGCAGGGGGCGCCGACAATGAGCAGTTCTTC.

The rearrangement links TRBV3-1 (or the pseudogene TRBV3-2) to TRBJ2-2; 15 positions agree with TRBD2. The CDR3 is 19 residues long. The germline V gene encodes CDR1 LGHDT and CDR2 YNNKEL (reference sequence). The ends lost 5 bases at V and 1 base at J; junction bases unmatched: 8. Written as DNA, the CDR3 is TGTGCCAGCAGCGACGGACTAGCGGGAGGGATAGGGAACACCGGGGAGCTGTTTTTT. It encodes CASSDGLAGGIGNTGELFF.

This chain connects TRBV27 to TRBJ2-5, with 10 bases lining up with TRBD2. This CDR3 is built from 16 residues. The J segment lost 4 bases and the V segment lost 6 bases, leaving 11 bases of the junction unmatched. The germline V gene has CDR1 MNHEY and CDR2 SMNVEV (reference sequence). In DNA form, the CDR3 reads TGTGCCAGCAGAGGGGCTAGCGGGAGAAGGAGAGAGACCCAGTACTTC. Its protein product is CASRGASGRRRETQYF.

J is TRBJ2-7 and V is TRBV6-5, with 7 positions matching TRBD1. V lost 10 bases and J lost 0; bases outside the gene matches: 6. The germline V gene encodes CDR1 MNHEY and CDR2 SVGAGI. CDR3 length equals 13 residues. CDR3 DNA: TGTGCCACGACCGGGGACAGCTCCTACGAGCAGTACTTC. This gives the protein CATTGDSSYEQYF.

The chain carries TRBV12-3 or TRBV12-4 and TRBJ1-4; D ambiguous. V was clipped by 6 bases and J by 6 bases, with 11 bases between them. The CDR3 totals 13 residues. The chain's CDR3 is CASRSMFDEKLFF. In DNA form, the CDR3 reads TGTGCCAGCAGGTCCATGTTTGATGAAAAACTGTTTTTT.

This chain links TRBV7-9 with TRBJ1-5, with D tentatively TRBD1 (5 bases). V shed 2 bases and J shed 5 bases, with 10 bases lying between them. The CDR3 loop spans 14 amino acids. The germline V gene encodes CDR1 SEHNR and CDR2 FQNEAQ (reference sequence). The CDR3 bases are TGTGCCAGCAGCTTACGGGGGAGAGATCAGCCCCAGCATTTT. Its protein product is CASSLRGRDQPQHF.

This sequence joins TRBV9 and TRBJ2-3; D gene unclear. The ends were cut back, 0 bases at V and 3 bases at J, with 5 bases in the middle. The CDR3 has 13 amino acids. Germline values: CDR1 SGDLS, CDR2 YYNGEE. CDR3 bases: TGTGCCAGCAGCGTAGAACAGACAGATACGCAGTATTTT. Protein: CASSVEQTDTQYF.

This chain connects TRBV6-5 to TRBJ2-7, with 9 bases identical to TRBD1. Germline V gene lookup returns CDR1 MNHEY and CDR2 SVGAGI. The ends lost 3 bases at V and 3 bases at J; junction bases unmatched: 3. The CDR3 is 14 residues long. This chain's CDR3 is CASSYSDRGYEQYF. In DNA, the CDR3 is TGTGCCAGCAGTTATTCGGACAGGGGCTACGAGCAGTACTTC.

The chain employs TRBV7-8 and TRBJ1-6; TRBD1 aligns across 9 bases. This CDR3 contains 16 residues. CDR1 is SGHVS, CDR2 FQNEAQ, per germline. The trim removed 5 bases at V and 7 bases at J, leaving 9 bases unmatched. The CDR3 DNA reads as TGTGCCAGCAGCCCCGTCGGGACAGGGAGGAATTCACCCCTCCACTTT. It translates to CASSPVGTGRNSPLHF.

The rearrangement links TRBV15 to TRBJ2-5, with D perhaps matching TRBD2 (5 bases). Trimming cost V 0 bases and J 5 bases, with 13 bases left between them. Germline CDR1 is LNHNV and CDR2 is YYDKDF (reference sequence). CDR3 size: 15 residues. The CDR3 coding sequence is TGTGCCACCAGCAGAGATCGTTCTAGCTGGGAGACCCAGTACTTC. This gives the protein CATSRDRSSWETQYF.

This chain uses TRBV5-1 with TRBJ2-5, with 7 bases fitting TRBD2. There are 13 residues in the CDR3. V shed 2 bases, J shed 4 bases, and the junction held 2 bases outside the gene matches. Germline lookup yields CDR1 SGHRS and CDR2 YFSETQ. CDR3 in DNA: TGCGCCAGCAGCTTCGGCGGGGGAGAGACCCAGTACTTC. Translated: CASSFGGGETQYF.

The V and J genes are TRBV24-1 and TRBJ2-3; TRBD2 agrees at 10 bases. V lost 3 bases to trimming and J lost 0 bases; unmatched junction nucleotides: 2. This CDR3 spans 16 amino acids. CDR1 and CDR2 (germline): KGHDR, SFDVKD. DNA for the CDR3: TGTGCCACCAGTGATCTGACTAGCGGGAGCACAGATACGCAGTATTTT. Translation: CATSDLTSGSTDTQYF.

The chain carries TRBV5-1 and TRBJ2-7, with 10 bases matching TRBD2. The CDR3 contains 14 residues. Losses at the gene ends were 1 base for V and 6 bases for J; bases not matched to a gene: 4. Germline assignment: CDR1 SGHRS and CDR2 YFSETQ. CDR3 DNA: TGCGCCAGCAGCTTGCAAGTAGCGGGAGGCGAGCAGTACTTC. Encoded protein: CASSLQVAGGEQYF.

The genes are TRBV27 and TRBJ2-2; 7 nucleotides match TRBD1. Germline trimming cut 3 bases from V and 2 bases from J; bases unmatched to any gene: 9. Germline V lookup: CDR1 MNHEY, CDR2 SMNVEV (reference sequence). This CDR3 is 17 amino acids long. Here the CDR3 DNA reads TGTGCCAGCAGTTTCCTTTTGACAGGGATTAACACCGGGGAGCTGTTTTTT. Its translation is CASSFLLTGINTGELFF.

The V gene is TRBV28, the J gene TRBJ2-1, with TRBD2 identical over 8 bases. V dropped 5 bases and J dropped 4; count of bases not matched to a gene: 4. The germline gives CDR1 MDHEN, CDR2 SYDVKM. This CDR3 is 14 amino acids long. CDR3 DNA: TGTGCCAGCAGTCAGCGGGAGAGATACAATGAGCAGTTCTTC. It translates to CASSQRERYNEQFF.

J is TRBJ1-2 and V is TRBV6-5; D gene uncertain. This CDR3 is 12 amino acids long. Germline CDR1 is MNHEY and CDR2 is SVGAGI. Trimming pared 6 bases from V and 6 bases from J, leaving 11 bases between. CDR3 sequence reads: CASRAGPHGYTF. The CDR3 coding sequence is TGTGCCAGCAGGGCGGGCCCACATGGCTACACCTTC.

The V call is TRBV6-6, the J call TRBJ1-5; 8 positions agree with TRBD1. The germline V gene encodes CDR1 MNHNY and CDR2 SVGAGI (reference sequence). The V segment lost 10 bases and the J segment 7 bases; nucleotides outside the gene matches: 9. This CDR3 is built from 13 residues. CDR3 region: CAIGNRGGQPQHF. In nucleotides, the CDR3 is TGTGCCATCGGAAACAGGGGGGGGCAGCCCCAGCATTTT.

The gene calls are TRBV5-1 and TRBJ1-4; D ambiguous. Germline CDR1 SGHRS, CDR2 YFSETQ. The CDR3 sequence is 14 residues long. Between the trimmed V and J ends, which lost 0 bases and 7 bases, there was a span of 10 bases. CDR3 DNA: TGCGCCAGCAGCTTGGGTGGCGGCAGTGAAAAACTGTTTTTT. Amino acid sequence: CASSLGGGSEKLFF.

The chain uses TRBV13 and TRBJ1-1; D is perhaps TRBD1 (6 bases). Trimming removed 5 bases from V and 1 base from J, with 14 bases in between. Germline CDR1 reads PRHDT; CDR2 reads FYEKMQ (reference sequence). This CDR3 spans 15 amino acids. The CDR3 coding sequence is TGTGCCAGCAGCATAAGGGTGACAGGGAACACTGAAGCTTTCTTT. Translated: CASSIRVTGNTEAFF.

This chain joins TRBV19 and TRBJ1-2, with 7 bases matching TRBD1. The CDR3 contains 14 residues. V shed 3 bases, J shed 2 bases, and the junction held 3 bases outside the gene matches. Germline-derived CDR1 and CDR2 are LNHDA and SQIVND (reference sequence). Here the CDR3 reads CASSMGTANYGYTF. The CDR3 region has the DNA TGTGCCAGTAGTATGGGGACAGCGAACTATGGCTACACCTTC.

The chain employs TRBV2 and TRBJ2-1, with 10 bases aligning to TRBD2. CDR1 and CDR2 from the germline V gene are SNHLY and FYNNEI. Losses at the gene ends were 4 bases for V and 7 bases for J; bases not matched to a gene: 4. CDR3 length equals 14 residues. CDR3 nucleotide sequence: TGTGCCAGCAGTGTCGGGACTAGCGTTAATGAGCAGTTCTTC. Residues: CASSVGTSVNEQFF.